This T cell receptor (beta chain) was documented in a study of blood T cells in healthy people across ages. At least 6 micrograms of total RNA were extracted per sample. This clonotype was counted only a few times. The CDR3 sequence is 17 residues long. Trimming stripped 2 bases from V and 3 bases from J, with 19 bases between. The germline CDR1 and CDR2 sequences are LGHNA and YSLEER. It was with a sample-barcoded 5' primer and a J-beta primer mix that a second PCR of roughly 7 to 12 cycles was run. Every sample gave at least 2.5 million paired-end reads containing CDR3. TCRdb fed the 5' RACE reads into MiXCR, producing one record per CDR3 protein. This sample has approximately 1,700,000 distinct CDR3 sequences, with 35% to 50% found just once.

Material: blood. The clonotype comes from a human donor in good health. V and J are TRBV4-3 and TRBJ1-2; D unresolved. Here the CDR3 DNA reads TGCGCCAGCAGCCAAAATTATGGAGGAGAAATCTACTATGGCTACACCTTC. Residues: CASSQNYGGEIYYGYTF.